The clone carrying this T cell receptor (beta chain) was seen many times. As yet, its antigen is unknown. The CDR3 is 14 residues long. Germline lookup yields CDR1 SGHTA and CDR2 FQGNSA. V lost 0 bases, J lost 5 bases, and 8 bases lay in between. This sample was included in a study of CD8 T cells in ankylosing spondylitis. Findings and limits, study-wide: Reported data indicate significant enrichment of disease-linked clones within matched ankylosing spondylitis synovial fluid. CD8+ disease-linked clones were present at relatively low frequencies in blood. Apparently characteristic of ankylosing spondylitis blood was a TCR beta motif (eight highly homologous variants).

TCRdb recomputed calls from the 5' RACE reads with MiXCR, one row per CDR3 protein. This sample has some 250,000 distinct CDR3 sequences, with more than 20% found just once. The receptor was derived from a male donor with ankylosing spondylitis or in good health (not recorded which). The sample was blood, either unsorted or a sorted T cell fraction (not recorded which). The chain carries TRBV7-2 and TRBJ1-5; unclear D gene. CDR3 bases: TGTGCCAGCAGCTTAGCTCCGGGTTATCAGCCCCAGCATTTT. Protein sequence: CASSLAPGYQPQHF.